Below are 25 T cell receptor beta chains sequenced from a single sample in a study of cytomegalovirus exposure and HLA in healthy donors. Both 60 Vbeta primers and 13 Jbeta primers went into the PCR. Clones were sequenced by immunoSEQ multiplex PCR, and TCRdb holds only the in-frame ones, with some missing. Of more than 80,000 clones listed, roughly four fifths are singletons. Material for sequencing was PBMCs. The receptors originated from a female donor in good health and CMV-seropositive.

V gene TRBV5-1 combines with J gene TRBJ2-3, with 12 bases fitting TRBD2. Germline V gene sequence: CDR1 SGHRS, CDR2 YFSETQ. V lost 0 bases and J lost 4; bases outside the gene matches: 3. This CDR3 spans 16 amino acids. The CDR3 nucleotides read TGCGCCAGCAGCTTGGGAACTAGCGGGGGGTCAGATACGCAGTATTTT. Translating it yields CASSLGTSGGSDTQYF.

This rearrangement joins TRBV5-4 to TRBJ1-4, with D maybe TRBD1 (6 bases). Trimming pared 4 bases from V and 8 bases from J, leaving 21 bases between. The CDR3 is made up of 16 amino acids. Germline values: CDR1 SGHNT, CDR2 YYREEE (reference sequence). Here the CDR3 reads CASSLEGPRGPEKLFF. The CDR3 nucleotides read TGTGCCAGCAGCCTAGAGGGACCCAGGGGCCCGGAAAAACTGTTTTTT.

V usage is TRBV21-1 and J usage is TRBJ2-7; the tabulated D call, TRBD1, remains unverified against the DNA. TRBV21-1 is a known pseudogene. The CDR3 extends over 16 amino acids. CDR3 DNA: TGTGCCAGCAGGGCCTTGGACAGGGGAATGTCCTACGAGCAGTACTTC. Its protein is CASRALDRGMSYEQYF.

The V and J genes are TRBV19 and TRBJ1-6; 8 bases fit TRBD1. Trimming at V came to 1 base and at J to 8 bases, leaving 7 bases not matched to a gene. This CDR3 is built from 16 residues. Germline assignment: CDR1 LNHDA and CDR2 SQIVND (reference sequence). The CDR3 sequence: CASSIAAGGWDSPLHF. The CDR3 DNA is TGTGCCAGTAGTATAGCGGCAGGGGGCTGGGATTCACCCCTCCACTTT. Filled out from reference TRBV19 and TRBJ1-6, the complete variable domain reads DGGITQSPKYLFRKEGQNVTLSCEQNLNHDAMYWYRQDPGQGLRLIYYSQIVNDFQKGDIAEGYSVSREKKESFPLTVTSAQKNPTAFYLCASSIAAGGWDSPLHFGNGTRLTVT.

The chain carries TRBV6-5 and TRBJ1-3; D is perhaps TRBD1 (6 bases). CDR3 length: 15 residues. Germline values: CDR1 MNHEY, CDR2 SVGAGI. V was cut by 2 bases and J by 1 base, with 9 bases left in between. In DNA, the CDR3 is TGTGCCAGCAGTTACAGTAGGGGGTCTGGAAACACCATATATTTT. Its protein product is CASSYSRGSGNTIYF.

This clone turned up a few times. The genes are TRBV29-1 and TRBJ1-2; TRBD1 matches 7 bases. The CDR3 is 13 amino acids. Trimming took 1 base from V and 4 from J; bases not matched to a gene: 3. Germline values: CDR1 SQVTM, CDR2 ANQGSEA. CDR3 in amino acids: CSVEGAGGYGYTF. CDR3 DNA sequence: TGCAGCGTTGAAGGAGCAGGGGGCTATGGCTACACCTTC.

The chain employs TRBV19 and TRBJ1-1; possibly TRBD1 for D (6 bases). V lost 5 bases to trimming and J lost 4 bases, with 11 bases between them. The CDR3 is 13 amino acids. Looked up from germline, CDR1 is LNHDA and CDR2 is SQIVND (reference sequence). CDR3 DNA: TGTGCCAGTAGTCTGGGGGGGGCCACTGAAGCTTTCTTT. Its translation is CASSLGGATEAFF.

The gene calls are TRBV7-6 and TRBJ2-3; 12 nucleotides align to TRBD2. V lost 1 base and J lost 1; bases outside the gene matches: 6. CDR1 is SGHVS and CDR2 is FNYEAQ in the germline V gene. This CDR3 is built from 18 residues. CDR3 DNA sequence: TGTGCCAGCAGCTTAGAAGGGCGACTAGCGGGGGGCACAGATACGCAGTATTTT. Translation: CASSLEGRLAGGTDTQYF.

V gene TRBV7-2 combines with J gene TRBJ1-2; D unclear. Trimming removed 6 bases at V and 5 bases at J, with 10 bases between. The germline CDR1 and CDR2 sequences are SGHTA and FQGNSA. The CDR3 loop spans 12 amino acids. CDR3 sequence reads: CASSSNGYGYTF. The CDR3 nucleotides are TGTGCCAGCAGTTCAAACGGGTATGGCTACACCTTC.

The rearrangement uses TRBV30 and TRBJ1-5, with 11 bases fitting TRBD1. Germline loops: CDR1 GTSNPN, CDR2 SVGIG (reference sequence). CDR3 length equals 16 residues. J was trimmed by 3 bases and V by 5 bases; bases with no gene match: 9. This CDR3 is CAWADRGPRFNQPQHF. Written as DNA, the CDR3 is TGTGCCTGGGCGGACAGGGGGCCCCGATTCAATCAGCCCCAGCATTTT.

This rearrangement joins TRBV21-1 to TRBJ2-7; no check of the table's D call, TRBD1, against the DNA was made. TRBV21-1 is labeled a pseudogene. CDR3 length equals 16 residues. The CDR3 reads CASSNTGPGQPYEQYF. DNA for the CDR3: TGTGCCAGCAGCAACACGGGGCCGGGACAGCCCTACGAGCAGTACTTC.

The gene calls are TRBV11-2 and TRBJ2-7; D is uncertain. The length of the CDR3 is 13 residues. Germline-derived CDR1 and CDR2 are SGHAT and FQNNGV. The V gene lost 2 bases and the J gene lost 3 bases, with 8 bases spanning the gap. DNA for the CDR3: TGTGCCAGCAGCTTAACTGCGGACTACGAGCAGTACTTC. This gives the protein CASSLTADYEQYF.

This clone was picked up one time. The rearrangement joins TRBV19 to TRBJ1-5, with TRBD1 matching 11 bases. Looked up from germline, CDR1 is LNHDA and CDR2 is SQIVND (reference sequence). The J segment lost 0 bases and the V segment lost 7 bases, leaving 11 bases of the junction unmatched. The CDR3 runs to 18 residues. Written as DNA, the CDR3 is TGTGCCAGTATCCTCGGGACAGGGGGTCTTAATAGCAATCAGCCCCAGCATTTT. It codes for CASILGTGGLNSNQPQHF.

This rearrangement joins TRBV5-6 to TRBJ2-5; 11 positions match TRBD1. Germline CDR1 reads SGHDT; CDR2 reads YYEEEE. CDR3 length equals 16 residues. J gave up 4 bases and V 2 bases, and 7 bases lay outside the gene matches. This CDR3 reads CASSLRTGGIRETQYF. Here the CDR3 DNA reads TGTGCCAGCAGCTTAAGGACAGGGGGCATCCGAGAGACCCAGTACTTC.

CDR3 region: CASRPGGYGYTF. The CDR3 bases are TGTGCCAGTAGGCCAGGGGGCTATGGCTACACCTTC. The V and J genes are TRBV19 and TRBJ1-2; 7 nucleotides match TRBD1. The V gene's germline CDR1 is LNHDA and CDR2 SQIVND (reference sequence). CDR3 length: 12 amino acids. V lost 6 bases, J lost 4 bases, and 2 bases stayed unmatched.

DNA of the CDR3: TGCGCCAGCAGCTTGGCGGGGGGCAGGGGCGTTTTGGGAGCTTTCTTT. Translated: CASSLAGGRGVLGAFF. The rearrangement links TRBV5-1 to TRBJ1-1; a possible D gene is TRBD1 (6 bases). This CDR3 contains 16 residues. Trimming left V 0 bases short and J 10 bases short, with 22 bases between. The germline V gene has CDR1 SGHRS and CDR2 YFSETQ. The whole variable domain, filled in from reference TRBV5-1 and TRBJ1-1, reads KAGVTQTPRYLIKTRGQQVTLSCSPISGHRSVSWYQQTPGQGLQFLFEYFSETQRNKGNFPGRFSGRQFSNSRSEMNVSTLELGDSALYLCASSLAGGRGVLGAFFGQGTRLTVV.

The chain couples TRBV9 to TRBJ1-1, with TRBD1 identical over 8 bases. The CDR3 contains 17 residues. Germline V CDR1 and CDR2: SGDLS, YYNGEE. The J segment lost 1 base and the V segment lost 6 bases, leaving 14 bases of the junction unmatched. The CDR3 DNA reads TGTGCCAGCAACGACAGGGGAGGGTTTGGAGGGAACACTGAAGCTTTCTTT. As protein: CASNDRGGFGGNTEAFF.

The rearrangement uses TRBV5-1 and TRBJ2-7, with 14 bases lining up with TRBD2. CDR3 length: 15 amino acids. In germline, CDR1 is SGHRS, CDR2 YFSETQ. J was trimmed by 3 bases and V by 4 bases; bases with no gene match: 3. CDR3 in DNA: TGCGCCAGCAGCACTGGGACTAGCGGGGGCTACGAGCAGTACTTC. The encoded protein is CASSTGTSGGYEQYF. The whole variable domain, remainder taken from reference TRBV5-1 and TRBJ2-7, is KAGVTQTPRYLIKTRGQQVTLSCSPISGHRSVSWYQQTPGQGLQFLFEYFSETQRNKGNFPGRFSGRQFSNSRSEMNVSTLELGDSALYLCASSTGTSGGYEQYFGPGTRLTVT.

The chain joins TRBV6-5 to TRBJ1-2; D gene ambiguous. The CDR3 is 10 amino acids. Looked up from germline, CDR1 is MNHEY and CDR2 is SVGAGI. V was shortened by 11 bases and J by 7 bases, with 11 bases between the two germline ends. The CDR3 sequence: CAAYRSGYTF. In DNA, the CDR3 is TGTGCCGCCTATCGAAGTGGCTACACCTTC.

The chain carries TRBV6-1 and TRBJ2-1; D gene uncertain. Between the trimmed V and J ends, which lost 6 bases and 10 bases, there was a span of 7 bases. The CDR3 runs 10 residues. The germline gives CDR1 MNHNS, CDR2 SASEGT. Here the CDR3 DNA reads TGTGCCAGCAGGGGCCAAGAGCAGTTCTTC. Encoded protein: CASRGQEQFF.

The chain joins TRBV5-4 to TRBJ2-7; TRBD2 matches 8 bases. The V segment lost 4 bases and the J segment 1 base; nucleotides outside the gene matches: 10. The CDR3 runs to 16 residues. Germline assignment: CDR1 SGHNT and CDR2 YYREEE (reference sequence). The DNA of the CDR3 is TGTGCCAGCAGCAGCGTCTCGGGACTAGGGTCCTACGAGCAGTACTTC. Its translation is CASSSVSGLGSYEQYF.

The chain employs TRBV4-1 and TRBJ2-3, with TRBD2 matching 7 bases. Germline-derived CDR1 and CDR2 are MGHRA and YSYEKL. The CDR3 is 16 residues long. J lost 1 base, V lost 3 bases, and 7 bases had no gene match. The CDR3 DNA follows: TGCGCCAGCAGCCACACCCCTGCGGGAGGCACAGATACGCAGTATTTT. The encoded protein is CASSHTPAGGTDTQYF.

The chain has TRBV5-1 and TRBJ2-7, with 9 nucleotides matching TRBD2. CDR1 is SGHRS, CDR2 YFSETQ, per germline. The V gene end was trimmed by 5 bases and the J gene end by 1 base; junction bases not matched to a gene: 4. The length of the CDR3 is 14 residues. In nucleotides, the CDR3 is TGCGCCAGCAGTTTTCTAGCGGGGTCCTACGAGCAGTACTTC. Translating it yields CASSFLAGSYEQYF. Using reference TRBV5-1 and TRBJ2-7 for the parts outside the CDR3, the full variable domain is KAGVTQTPRYLIKTRGQQVTLSCSPISGHRSVSWYQQTPGQGLQFLFEYFSETQRNKGNFPGRFSGRQFSNSRSEMNVSTLELGDSALYLCASSFLAGSYEQYFGPGTRLTVT.

J is TRBJ2-1 and V is TRBV28, with 8 bases identical to TRBD1. The CDR3 totals 16 residues. The germline V gene has CDR1 MDHEN and CDR2 SYDVKM. V was pared by 4 bases and J by 1 base, with 6 bases of the junction left unmatched. DNA of the CDR3: TGTGCCAGCAGTTCTCCGACAGGGGAATCCTACAATGAGCAGTTCTTC. Translated: CASSSPTGESYNEQFF.

This clone was detected a few times. The gene calls are TRBV5-4 and TRBJ2-5; TRBD2 matches at 8 bases. From germline, CDR1 is SGHNT and CDR2 YYREEE (reference sequence). CDR3 length equals 16 residues. The ends lost 0 bases at V and 1 base at J; junction bases unmatched: 5. DNA of the CDR3: TGTGCCAGCAGCTTGGGGGTTAGCGGGGTCCAAGAGACCCAGTACTTC. Translating gives CASSLGVSGVQETQYF.